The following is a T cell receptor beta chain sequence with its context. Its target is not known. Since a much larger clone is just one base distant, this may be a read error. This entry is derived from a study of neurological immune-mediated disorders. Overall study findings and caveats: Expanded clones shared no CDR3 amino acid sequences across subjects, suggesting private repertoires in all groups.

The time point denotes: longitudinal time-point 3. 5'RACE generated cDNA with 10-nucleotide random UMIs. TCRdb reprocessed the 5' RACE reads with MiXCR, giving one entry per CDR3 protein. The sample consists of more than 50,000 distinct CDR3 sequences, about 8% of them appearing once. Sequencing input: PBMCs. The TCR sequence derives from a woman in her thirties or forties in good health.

CDR3 region: CANSPGGPTQYF. The CDR3 DNA reads as TGTGCCAACAGCCCGGGGGGGCCTACGCAGTATTTT. The chain links TRBV7-3 to TRBJ2-3, with 8 bases that match TRBD2. CDR1 and CDR2 (germline): SGHTA, FQGTGA. The CDR3 has 12 amino acids. The full variable domain, its missing parts supplied by reference TRBV7-3 and TRBJ2-3, is GAGVSQTPSNKVTEKGKYVELRCDPISGHTALYWYRQSLGQGPEFLIYFQGTGAADDSGLPNDRFFAVRPEGSVSTLKIQRTERGDSAVYLCANSPGGPTQYFGPGTRLTVL.